This T cell receptor (beta chain) was identified in a study of blood T cell repertoires in COVID-19. Study-wide context: The United States, Italy and Spain supplied acute and convalescent COVID-19 samples. From T cells, B-cell-depleted T cells, or PBMCs came the material, which was cDNA or gDNA.

With 1 base clipped from V and 10 bases from J, the junction kept 9 bases outside the gene matches. CDR3 length equals 15 residues. Germline-derived CDR1 and CDR2 are SGHAT and FQNNGV. This clone was recorded once. Authors' data handling: Amplification from reference gene primers served as the basis for estimated nucleated cell counts. Data came from immunoSEQ multiplex PCR; TCRdb stores just in-frame clones and leaves some out. That table gives V, J and clone size, and the DNA gave D and trimming. This sample yields some 200,000 clones, of which about nine tenths are seen a single time; 4.5% to 7.5% belongs to the top ten.

The TCR originated in a man at least 80 years old with acute or convalescent COVID-19. The chain combines TRBV11-2 with TRBJ2-1, with 8 bases fitting TRBD1. The sample was peripheral blood. The CDR3 loop reads CASSLGGRGRREQFF. The CDR3 nucleotides read TGTGCCAGCAGCTTAGGAGGCAGGGGGCGACGGGAGCAGTTCTTC.